This T cell receptor (beta chain) comes out of a study of graft-versus-host responses after intestinal transplantation (dated by TCRdb to about 2021). Some background on the complete study: Recipients received multivisceral, liver-intestinal, or isolated intestinal transplants. All recipients received anti-thymocyte globulin induction followed by maintenance tacrolimus and steroids for about three years. Bulk TCR-beta CDR3 sequencing was used to track graft-versus-host and host-versus-graft alloreactive T cell clones in the graft, circulation and bone marrow after intestinal transplantation. Alloreactive clones were identified by sequencing pre-transplant mixed lymphocyte reaction products and comparing them with unstimulated pre-transplant donor and recipient T cells. The cohort enrolled about two dozen intestinal transplant recipients, one of whom was a retransplant, and 3 patients without pretransplant specimens were excluded. Donor T cell macrochimerism was defined as a peak of at least 4% donor T cells among recipient peripheral blood mononuclear cells. Instead of going to the commercial service, samples from a few later patients were sequenced in-house on an Illumina MiSeq and processed with MiXCR. Overall results and qualifications from the work: Patients with donor T cell macrochimerism had high GvH to HvG T cell clonal ratios in their allografts. The conclusions were limited by the relatively low number and heterogeneity of the intestinal transplant patients. GvH clones turned up in recipient bone marrow, with some appearing earlier in ileal mucosa or blood, a pattern consistent with an intestinal mucosal origin. Early after transplant, peak levels of circulating GvH clones were associated with declines in HvG clones.

In the first month after transplant, blood samples were collected up to 4 times, and after that at least monthly when available. In the germline V gene, CDR1 corresponds to SGHVS and CDR2 to FNYEAQ. The CDR3 runs 16 amino acids, cysteine and phenylalanine included. The sequence is cut down to CDR3 DNA, 48 bases in frame from base 1. V has 2 bases trimmed and J has 7 bases trimmed; junction bases matching no gene number 7. Library preparation employed the immunoSEQ multiplex PCR assay. High-throughput TCR-beta CDR3 sequencing of genomic DNA from most patients was performed by Adaptive Biotechnologies. In the source study's methods: Adaptive's ImmunoSEQ software was the source of the TCR sequencing data for about 17 patients, while a few other patients were processed with MiXCR and VDJtools. CDR3 nucleotide sequences shared by donor and recipient were removed because the origin of these sequences could not be assigned. At least 2-fold expansion over unstimulated cells and a minimum CFSE-low frequency of 0.002% (template counts) or 0.001% (read counts) were required for clones to be classified as alloreactive. Clones were considered mappable if detected in sequenced pre-transplant spleen, lymph node, or MLR CFSE-low populations of the donor or recipient. Cumulative frequency of alloreactive clones was calculated as a percentage of all sequences weighted by copy number. TCRdb's version of the immuneACCESS table is confined to in-frame rearrangements and falls short of the full clone set. An unresolved V gene accounts for under half of the shortfall where checked; the remainder is of unknown origin. V and J calls and clone size follow that table, whereas D and trimming were derived from the DNA. Within this sample are fewer than 10,000 clones, with approximately 88% of them counted one time only. The leading ten clones occupy 9.9% of the sample.

Of note for this clone: Its recognized antigen is unknown. No per-base quality is available; no much larger clone lies one base away.

The receptor comes from a human patient who received an intestinal transplant, so some T cells may come from the graft donor. The chain uses TRBV7-6 and TRBJ2-1; TRBD2 matches 11 bases in the middle. Sequenced here: PBMCs, sampled just over 240 days after intestinal transplant. The CDR3 reads CASSLTLAGATNEQFF. The bases are TGTGCCAGCAGCTTAACACTAGCGGGAGCTACAAATGAGCAGTTCTTC. The CDR3, completed at both ends by the reference TRBV7-6 and TRBJ2-1 genes, gives the full variable domain GAGVSQSPRYKVTKRGQDVALRCDPISGHVSLYWYRQALGQGPEFLTYFNYEAQQDKSGLPNDRFSAERPEGSISTLTIQRTEQRDSAMYRCASSLTLAGATNEQFFGPGTRLTVL.